Sequencing of this T cell receptor (beta chain) was carried out in a study of cytomegalovirus exposure and HLA in healthy donors (dated 2017 in TCRdb). As for the study more broadly: According to an earlier analysis of 550 to 700 of the donors, about 190 million T cells yielded 120 million or so unique TCR beta sequences and approximately 300 Gb of sequence data. HLA typing included class I and class II loci at four-digit resolution. In an earlier analysis of more than 550 of the donors, high-throughput TCR beta sequencing was used to judge whether each TCR beta V gene segment behaved as functional or pseudogenic. The study combined high-throughput TCR immunosequencing, statistical association of individual TCRs with disease status, and machine learning to predict cytomegalovirus infection status. About five DR-DQ haplotypes were treated as single units for association and clustering because of strong linkage in the cohort. Rather than drawing on any new phenotypic data, the later analysis identified candidate immune exposures from TCR beta sequences and the way those sequences occurred across donors. A later genetic analysis took genome-wide SNP genotypes for about three fifths of the 666 donors and used that subset as a discovery cohort. The study aimed to test whether signatures of past pathogen exposure could be identified by cataloging public T cell receptors. Among around 400 genotyped donors of the cohort, an average of roughly 230,000 unique TCR beta nucleotide sequences was sequenced per donor, of which about 18% were non-productive. The genetic ancestry cluster associated with self-reported Caucasian donors included around 76% of the 300 to 450 genotyped donors. All discovery cohort repertoires had been generated on a single sequencing platform. Along with the roughly 670-subject first cohort, a separate validation cohort of over a hundred different subjects was used. The study used immunosequencing to profile the T cell repertoires of 666 subjects and linked those repertoires to cytomegalovirus serostatus. Donor age, sex, ethnicity and CMV serostatus were compiled alongside the repertoire data. In a later analysis, previously published TCR beta repertoires from about 670 donors were re-analyzed and high-resolution HLA genotyping was added so that TCR occurrence patterns could be studied. About 300 gigabases of sequencing data and tens of millions of unique TCR sequences were included in an early release covering 550 to 800 HLA-typed donors. Typing coverage differed by locus: A, B, C, DRB1 and DQB1 were typed in about 629-640 donors, DQA1 in roughly 510, DPA1 in some 600, and DPB1 in approximately 450. The paper as a whole reports these results and caveats: A few of the identified cytomegalovirus-associated TCR beta chains were confirmed in vitro to be specific for cytomegalovirus antigens. Because counts were too low, seventeen rarely observed V segments, including chromosome 9 orphons, were excluded from the earlier analysis of roughly 580 of the donors. Strong co-occurrence of HLA alleles, especially DR and DQ, made assigning TCR associations to individual alleles difficult. In a later analysis, HLA-associated TCR beta chains showed more clonal expansion and lower generation probabilities than non-associated chains that were equally common. The 87-base-pair reads could not distinguish some IMGT-functional V segments, including TRBV6-2 and TRBV6-3, so those segments were excluded. Only TCR beta chains were sequenced in this cohort, and the absence of alpha or paired-chain data limited detectable features. A further reported finding was that TCR beta sequences accurately predicted the HLA-A and HLA-B alleles for most subjects in the first cohort. Correlated functional status among segregating V segments might be attributable to linkage disequilibrium, but an unknown experimental factor could not be ruled out. V-gene and J-gene trimming of TCR beta chains was associated with a missense DCLRE1C variant in a later genetic analysis, and the association was replicated in an independent cohort. At a false discovery rate of 0.05, a later analysis linked about 16,000 TCR beta sequences to specific HLA alleles. In a later genetic analysis, fewer N-insertions in productive TCRs were reported among donors in an Asian-associated ancestry cluster than the roughly 700-donor mean. A cluster of highly shared sequence variants was judged likely to represent a technical artifact of the sequencing pipeline. Across donors, most TCR sequences were observed very rarely, whereas some public TCRs were present in many individuals. A later analysis found that TCR association rates varied across HLA loci, with DRB1 alleles showing the most associated TCRs and HLA-C alleles the fewest. In an earlier analysis of over 550 of the donors, most TCR beta V segments were observed in productive rearrangements about 87% or about 30% of the time, broadly matching IMGT annotations. Sequencing depth was assumed to be roughly uniform across donors in the presence/absence analyses, though that assumption may not hold. Several of the top co-occurrence clusters appeared to be linked to parvovirus B19, influenza, CMV and Epstein-Barr virus, according to a later analysis. Cytomegalovirus status was reported to be diagnosed by the classifier with high specificity and sensitivity in both the original and validation cohorts. The only immune exposure information available for the cohort was CMV serostatus. Most CMV-associated TCR beta chains appeared to be HLA-restricted in a later analysis, and the HLA associations seemed to be driven largely by CMV exposure. Because some donors lacked HLA typing at each locus, the association tests relied only on the typed subset. It was suggested by the authors that the approach could potentially be generalized to other disease states and immunological phenotypes. The study listed approximately 150 TCR beta chains as associated with cytomegalovirus.

This clone was observed a few times. No antigen is known for it. Per-nucleotide qualities are absent, and no much larger clonotype sits a single base away. Taken from the germline V gene, the CDR1 and CDR2 loops are SGHRS and YFSETQ. The CDR3, cysteine through phenylalanine, is 15 amino acids long. Of all the DNA, just the CDR3 is kept, 45 bases in frame from base 1. V is cut by 0 bases and J by 4 bases, and the space between the germline ends is 13 bases. The library was built by means of the immunoSEQ multiplex PCR assay. For the multiplex PCR, a mixture combining 60 forward primers for TCR Vbeta segments and 13 reverse primers for TCR Jbeta segments was used. The CDR3 region of rearranged TCR beta genes was amplified from genomic DNA with a multiplex PCR assay. Amplified TCR beta libraries were sequenced as 87-base-pair reads on the Illumina HiSeq System. The study's processing was this. A later analysis tallied roughly 78 million unique TCR beta chains across the approximately 670 repertoires, and 10 million to 11 million of those chains were shared by two or more donors. A nearest-neighbor algorithm error-corrected the raw reads and collapsed the reads into unique sequences, merging closely related sequences to remove PCR and sequencing errors. To assign V, D and J gene segments, CDR3 sequences were aligned to IMGT reference sequences. For a sequence to be retained, a match of at least six nucleotides was required to both a V gene segment and a J gene segment. Rearrangements were called productive when the CDR3 lacked stop codons and stayed in frame with V and J; all others were non-productive. Following IMGT convention, CDR3 was defined as the stretch from the second conserved V-encoded cysteine to the conserved J-encoded phenylalanine. The earlier analysis of 587 of the donors excluded sequences that lacked an unambiguous match to a single V gene segment. In an earlier analysis of roughly 500 of the donors, V segments were called functional above 56.7% productive rearrangements and were called segregating when the between-donor standard deviation exceeded 5%. A statistical classification framework was built to diagnose cytomegalovirus status from the catalog of TCR beta chain sequences. In a later analysis, TCR nucleotide sequences were compared against IMGT/GENE-DB human TR gene sequences so that V and J genes could be assigned. A later analysis assigned CDR3 sequences and most-parsimonious VDJ recombination scenarios with the TCRdist pipeline. In a later analysis, each TCR beta chain was defined by its CDR3 amino acid sequence together with its V-gene family, and reads without a unique V-gene family were excluded. To address suspected cross-contamination and a sequencing artifact, a later analysis removed over 500 highly shared, low-generation-probability nucleotide sequences. A later analysis calculated a clonal expansion index for each public chain from normalized within-repertoire ranks of inferred template counts. In a later analysis, generation probabilities were computed with a VDJ recombination model fitted to out-of-frame rearrangements, and the resulting probabilities were checked against IGoR. In a later analysis, hypergeometric tests were used to score TCR-TCR, TCR-HLA and TCR-CMV co-occurrence, with a repertoire-size bias correction applied to TCR pairs. False discovery rates were estimated in a later analysis by permuting HLA or CMV assignments 20 times. In a later analysis, co-occurring TCRs were grouped with DBSCAN, and TCRdist sequence similarity was added when clustering was performed within HLA-allele-positive subsets. Repertoires with fewer than 30,000 or more than 120,000 public chains, plus five repertoires with anomalous nucleotide sharing, were excluded from co-occurrence clustering. TCRdb took this table from immuneACCESS and kept in-frame rearrangements with V and J called. Such tables lack part of the clones; where checked against another copy, unresolved V genes explain under half of the gap, and the rest is unexplained. D and trimming come from the DNA, and the V and J calls and clone size come from that table. The sample table contains about 160,000 clones; only one count was recorded for 65% to 85% of them. Around 7% of the sample is taken by the ten largest.

The cohort comprised 550 to 700 healthy bone marrow donors. At the time of sampling, all cohort members were nominally healthy, though unrecorded immune exposures were likely present. The donor was CMV seropositive and belonged to the group of more than 250 seropositive cohort members. Each donor provided a peripheral blood sample, and peripheral blood mononuclear cells were used for TCR beta sequencing. Genomic DNA extraction from the blood cell samples was performed with the Qiagen DNeasy Blood Extraction Kit. This receptor was taken from a woman between 40 and 50 years old in good health and CMV-seropositive. The specimen was PBMCs. Recombination connected TRBV5-1 to TRBJ1-2, and possibly TRBD1, on 5 matching bases. The encoded CDR3 is CASSLVSEGLYGYTF. The DNA is TGCGCCAGCAGCTTGGTTTCGGAGGGGCTCTATGGCTACACCTTC.